The source of this T cell receptor (beta chain) is a study of post-analysis software for immune sequencing data. The V and J ends lost 5 bases and 0 bases respectively, with 8 bases between them. CDR1 and CDR2 from the germline V gene are DFQATT and SNEGSKA (reference sequence). The CDR3 consists of 14 residues. Study results and limitations: Co-batched samples clustered tightly together by F measure. A few TRBV segments, TRBV5-6, TRBV5-1 and TRBV20-1 among them, were found more frequent in patients than controls.

Carried by the TCR beta cDNA libraries were unique molecular identifiers. TCRdb itself ran the PCR reads through MiXCR, one entry per CDR3 protein. The table lists around 500,000 distinct CDR3 sequences, around a third of them singletons. This clonotype was detected a few times. Its matching antigen is unknown. The receptor was isolated from a girl under 18 with multiple sclerosis. V gene TRBV20-1 combines with J gene TRBJ1-6; D not certain. Sequencing input: blood. In nucleotides, the CDR3 is TGCAGTGCTGTAGGCAGCTCCTATAATTCACCCCTCCACTTT. Protein sequence: CSAVGSSYNSPLHF.